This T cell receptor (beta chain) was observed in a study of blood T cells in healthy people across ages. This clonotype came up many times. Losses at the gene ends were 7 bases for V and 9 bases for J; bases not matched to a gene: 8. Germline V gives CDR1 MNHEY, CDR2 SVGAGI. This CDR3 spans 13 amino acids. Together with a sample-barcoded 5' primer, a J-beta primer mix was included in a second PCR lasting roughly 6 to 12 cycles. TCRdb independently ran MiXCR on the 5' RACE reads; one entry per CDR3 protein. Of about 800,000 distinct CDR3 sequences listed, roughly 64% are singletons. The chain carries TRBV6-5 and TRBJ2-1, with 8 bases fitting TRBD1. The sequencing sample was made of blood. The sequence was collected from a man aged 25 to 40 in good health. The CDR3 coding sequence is TGTGCCAGCACTCCCCAGGGGGCCGCTGAGCAGTTCTTC. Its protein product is CASTPQGAAEQFF.